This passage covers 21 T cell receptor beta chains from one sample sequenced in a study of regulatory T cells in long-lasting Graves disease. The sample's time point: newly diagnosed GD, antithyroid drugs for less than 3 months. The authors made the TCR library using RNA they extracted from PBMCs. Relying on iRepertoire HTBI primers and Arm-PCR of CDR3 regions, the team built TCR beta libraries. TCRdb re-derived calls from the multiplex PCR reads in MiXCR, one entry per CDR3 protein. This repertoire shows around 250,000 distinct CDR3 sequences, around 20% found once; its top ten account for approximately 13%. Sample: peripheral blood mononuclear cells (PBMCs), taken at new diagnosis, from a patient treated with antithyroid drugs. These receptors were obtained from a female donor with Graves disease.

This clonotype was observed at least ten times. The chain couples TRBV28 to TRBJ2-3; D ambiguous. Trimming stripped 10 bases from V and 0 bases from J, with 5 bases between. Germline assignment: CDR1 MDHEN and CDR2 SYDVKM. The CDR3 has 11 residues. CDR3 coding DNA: TGTGCCACCACGAGCACAGATACGCAGTATTTT. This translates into CATTSTDTQYF.

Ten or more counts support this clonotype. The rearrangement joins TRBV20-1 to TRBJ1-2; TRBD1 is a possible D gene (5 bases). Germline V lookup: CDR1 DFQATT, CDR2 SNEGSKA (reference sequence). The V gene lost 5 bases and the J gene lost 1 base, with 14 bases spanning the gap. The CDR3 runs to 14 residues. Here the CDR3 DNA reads TGCAGTGCTCGGAGACAGCCAATTAACTATGGCTACACCTTC. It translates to CSARRQPINYGYTF.

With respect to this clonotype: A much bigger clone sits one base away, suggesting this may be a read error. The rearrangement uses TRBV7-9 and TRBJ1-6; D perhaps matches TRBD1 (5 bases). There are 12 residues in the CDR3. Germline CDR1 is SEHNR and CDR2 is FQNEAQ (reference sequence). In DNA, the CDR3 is TGTGCCAGCAGCTCCGGGGGGTCACCCCACCACTTT. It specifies CASSSGGSPHHF.

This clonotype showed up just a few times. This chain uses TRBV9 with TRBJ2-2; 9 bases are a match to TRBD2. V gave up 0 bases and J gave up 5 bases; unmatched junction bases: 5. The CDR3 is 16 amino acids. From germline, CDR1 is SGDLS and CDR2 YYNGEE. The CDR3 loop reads CASSVDAGGGTGELFF. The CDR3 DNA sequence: TGTGCCAGCAGCGTAGATGCGGGAGGGGGGACCGGGGAGCTGTTTTTT.

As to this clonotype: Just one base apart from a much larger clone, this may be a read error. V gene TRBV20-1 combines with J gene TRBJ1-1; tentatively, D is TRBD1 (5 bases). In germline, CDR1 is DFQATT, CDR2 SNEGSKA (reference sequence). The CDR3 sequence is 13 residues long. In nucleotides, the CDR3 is TGCAGCCCCAAGATGGGGGGTTACACTGAAGCTTTCTTT. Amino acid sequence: CSPKMGGYTEAFF.

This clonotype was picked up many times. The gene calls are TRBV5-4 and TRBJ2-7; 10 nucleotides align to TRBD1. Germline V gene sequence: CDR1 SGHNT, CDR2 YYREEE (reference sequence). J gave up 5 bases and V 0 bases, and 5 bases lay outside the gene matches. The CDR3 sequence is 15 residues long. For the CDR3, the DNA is TGTGCCAGCAGCTTGGATTTGACAGGGGGCGACGAGCAGTACTTC. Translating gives CASSLDLTGGDEQYF.

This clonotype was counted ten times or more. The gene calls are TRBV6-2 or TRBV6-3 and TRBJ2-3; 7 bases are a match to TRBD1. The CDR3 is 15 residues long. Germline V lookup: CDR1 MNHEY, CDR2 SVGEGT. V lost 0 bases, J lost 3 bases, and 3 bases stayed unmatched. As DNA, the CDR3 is TGTGCCAGCAGTTACTCGGCAGGGGGTACAGATACGCAGTATTTT. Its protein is CASSYSAGGTDTQYF.

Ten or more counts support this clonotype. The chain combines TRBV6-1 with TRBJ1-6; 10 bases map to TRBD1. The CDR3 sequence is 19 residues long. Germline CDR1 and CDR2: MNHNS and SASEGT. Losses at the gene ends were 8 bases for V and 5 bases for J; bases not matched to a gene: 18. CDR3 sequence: CASLPTTPRDRGNNSPLHF. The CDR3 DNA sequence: TGTGCCAGCCTACCAACAACGCCCCGGGACAGGGGCAATAATTCACCCCTCCACTTT.

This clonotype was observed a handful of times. CDR3: CASSRKGVYTEAFF. CDR3 nucleotide sequence: TGTGCCAGTAGTCGTAAAGGCGTGTACACTGAAGCTTTCTTT. The rearrangement links TRBV19 to TRBJ1-1; D is uncertain. This CDR3 has 14 residues. The V gene's germline CDR1 is LNHDA and CDR2 SQIVND (reference sequence). V was shortened by 5 bases and J by 3 bases, with 13 bases between the two germline ends.

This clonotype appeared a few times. The CDR3 protein is CASRKKTSGRSYEQYF. The CDR3 nucleotides read TGTGCCAGCAGAAAAAAAACTAGCGGGAGAAGTTACGAGCAGTACTTC. J is TRBJ2-7 and V is TRBV28; 11 positions agree with TRBD2. The germline V gene has CDR1 MDHEN and CDR2 SYDVKM. After removal of 6 bases from V and 4 bases from J, the junction contained 11 bases not matched to a gene. This CDR3 is 16 amino acids long.

The chain's CDR3 is CASSSDPRGRTDTQYF. Here the CDR3 DNA reads TGTGCCAGCAGCTCAGACCCTAGGGGACGTACAGATACGCAGTATTTT. The chain links TRBV11-3 to TRBJ2-3; either TRBD1 or TRBD2 may supply D (5 bases each). V lost 4 bases and J lost 3, with 17 bases in between. The V gene's germline CDR1 is SGHNT and CDR2 YENEEA. This CDR3 comprises 16 residues.

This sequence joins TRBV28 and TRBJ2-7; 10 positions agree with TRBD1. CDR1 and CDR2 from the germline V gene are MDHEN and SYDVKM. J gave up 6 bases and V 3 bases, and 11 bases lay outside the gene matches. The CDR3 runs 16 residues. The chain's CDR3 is CASSFFRTGGIAEQYF. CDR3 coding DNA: TGTGCCAGCAGTTTCTTCAGGACAGGGGGGATAGCCGAGCAGTACTTC. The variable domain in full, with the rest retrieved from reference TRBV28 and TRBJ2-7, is DVKVTQSSRYLVKRTGEKVFLECVQDMDHENMFWYRQDPGLGLRLIYFSYDVKMKEKGDIPEGYSVSREKKERFSLILESASTNQTSMYLCASSFFRTGGIAEQYFGPGTRLTVT.

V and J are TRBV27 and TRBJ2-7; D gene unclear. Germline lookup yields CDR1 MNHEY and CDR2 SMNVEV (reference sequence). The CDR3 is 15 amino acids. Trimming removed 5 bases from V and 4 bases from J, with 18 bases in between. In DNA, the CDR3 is TGTGCCAGCAGTCCGACGTCCCGGGCCAGATACGAGCAGTACTTC. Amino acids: CASSPTSRARYEQYF.

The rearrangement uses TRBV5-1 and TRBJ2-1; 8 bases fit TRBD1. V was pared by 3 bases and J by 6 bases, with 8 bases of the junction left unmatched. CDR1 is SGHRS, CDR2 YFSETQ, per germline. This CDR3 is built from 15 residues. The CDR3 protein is CASSSGQGITNEQFF. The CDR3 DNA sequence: TGCGCCAGCAGCTCCGGACAGGGTATCACCAATGAGCAGTTCTTC.

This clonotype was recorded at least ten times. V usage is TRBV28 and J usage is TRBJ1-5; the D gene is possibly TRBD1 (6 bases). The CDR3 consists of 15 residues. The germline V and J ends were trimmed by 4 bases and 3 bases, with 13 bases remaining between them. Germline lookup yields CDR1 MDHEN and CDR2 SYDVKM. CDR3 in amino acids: CASSSWTVVNQPQHF. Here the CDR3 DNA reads TGTGCCAGCAGTTCATGGACAGTAGTCAATCAGCCCCAGCATTTT.

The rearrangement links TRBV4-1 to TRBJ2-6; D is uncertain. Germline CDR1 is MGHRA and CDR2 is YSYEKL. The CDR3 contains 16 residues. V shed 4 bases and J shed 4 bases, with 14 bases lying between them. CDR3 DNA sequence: TGCGCCAGCAGCCCCGTGGACGATGGGGGGGCCAACGTCCTGACTTTC. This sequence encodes CASSPVDDGGANVLTF.

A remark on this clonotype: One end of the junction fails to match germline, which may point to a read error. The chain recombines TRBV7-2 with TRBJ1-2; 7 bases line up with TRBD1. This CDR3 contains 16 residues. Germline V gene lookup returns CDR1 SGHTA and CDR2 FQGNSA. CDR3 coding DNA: TGCGCCAGCAGCCACACAACGACAAAGACAGGGTATGGCTACACCTTC. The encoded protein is CASSHTTTKTGYGYTF.

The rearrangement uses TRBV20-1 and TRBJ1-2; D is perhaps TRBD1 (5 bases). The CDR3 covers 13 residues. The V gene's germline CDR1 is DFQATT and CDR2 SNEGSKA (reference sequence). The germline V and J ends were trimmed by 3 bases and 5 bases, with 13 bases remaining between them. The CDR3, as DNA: TGCAGTGCTAGGGTCCGGGACCTTTATGGCTACACCTTC. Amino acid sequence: CSARVRDLYGYTF.

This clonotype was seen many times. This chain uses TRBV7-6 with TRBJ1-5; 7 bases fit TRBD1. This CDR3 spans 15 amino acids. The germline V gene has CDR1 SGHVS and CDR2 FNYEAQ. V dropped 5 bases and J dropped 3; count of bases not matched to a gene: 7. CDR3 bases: TGTGCCAGCAGCGCCGACAGGGACCCCAATCAGCCCCAGCATTTT. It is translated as CASSADRDPNQPQHF.

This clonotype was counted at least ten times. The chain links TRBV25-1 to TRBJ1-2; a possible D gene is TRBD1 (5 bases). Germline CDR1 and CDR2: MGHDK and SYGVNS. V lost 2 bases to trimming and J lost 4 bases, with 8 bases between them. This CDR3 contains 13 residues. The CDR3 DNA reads TGTGCCAGCAGTGAAAGGGGTTTCTATGGCTACACCTTC. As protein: CASSERGFYGYTF.

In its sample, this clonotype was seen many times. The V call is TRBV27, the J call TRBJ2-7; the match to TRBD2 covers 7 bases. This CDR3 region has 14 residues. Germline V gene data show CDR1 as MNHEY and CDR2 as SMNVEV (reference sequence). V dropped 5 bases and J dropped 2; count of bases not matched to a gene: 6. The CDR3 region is CASSRAGTTYEQYF. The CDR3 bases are TGTGCCAGCAGTCGAGCCGGGACTACCTACGAGCAGTACTTC.